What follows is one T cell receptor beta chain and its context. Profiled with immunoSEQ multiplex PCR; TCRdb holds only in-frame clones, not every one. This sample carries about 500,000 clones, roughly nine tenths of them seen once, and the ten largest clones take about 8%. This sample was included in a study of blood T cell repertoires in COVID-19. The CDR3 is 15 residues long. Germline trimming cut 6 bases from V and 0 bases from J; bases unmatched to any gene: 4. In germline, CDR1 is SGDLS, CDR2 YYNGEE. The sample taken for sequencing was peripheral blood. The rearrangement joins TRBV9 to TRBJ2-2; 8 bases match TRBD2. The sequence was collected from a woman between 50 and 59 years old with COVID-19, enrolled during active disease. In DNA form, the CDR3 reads TGTGCCAGCAAGCGGGGGCCTTCGAACACCGGGGAGCTGTTTTTT. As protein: CASKRGPSNTGELFF.